The T cell receptor (beta chain) described here comes from a study of T cell responses to AZD1222 COVID-19 vaccine. The study, taken as a whole, reports: Donors were mostly white British, more females; clonal diversity possibly underestimated.

Clones were read by immunoSEQ multiplex PCR, and TCRdb kept only the in-frame ones, dropping some. The table lists 100,000 or so clones, approximately 88% of them singletons, with 3.7% in the top ten. Trimming removed 1 base from V and 4 bases from J, with 14 bases in between. There are 17 residues in the CDR3. The germline gives CDR1 LGHNA, CDR2 YSLEER. With regard to this clone: Its matching antigen is unknown.

This receptor was taken from an adult in good health. The specimen was peripheral blood, collected on day 0 of AZD1222 vaccination. The gene calls are TRBV4-3 and TRBJ1-6, with a tentative D call TRBD1 (6 bases). The DNA for the CDR3 is TGCGCCAGCAGCCAAGCTTTGTCAGGGGCTTATAATTCACCCCTCCACTTT. Its translation: CASSQALSGAYNSPLHF.